The rows below give T cell receptor beta chains drawn from one sample of a study of blood T cell repertoires in COVID-19. The method was immunoSEQ multiplex PCR; TCRdb's version includes in-frame clones alone and lacks a portion of them. Of approximately 65,000 clones listed, 72% are singletons. The sample taken for sequencing was PBMCs or T cells enriched from blood (not recorded which). All receptors derive from an older woman who had been exposed to COVID-19. CDR3s include the opening cysteine and the closing phenylalanine or tryptophan. A D gene is named only where the DNA matches it firmly. Clone size, where shown, is once, few, many, or a class for clones that have expanded.

j_call clone_size v_call d_call cdr3_nt cdr3_aa
TRBJ1-5 NA TRBV29-1 NA TGCAGCGCCGCCCCGGGAGACGATCAGCCCCAGCATTTT CSAAPGDDQPQHF
TRBJ1-1 NA TRBV11-2 NA TGTGCCAGCAGCTTAGGACTGGGGGCCCCATTTGAAGCTTTCTTT CASSLGLGAPFEAFF
TRBJ1-2 few TRBV4-1 TRBD1 TGCGCCAGCAGCCAAAGGGAAGACAGGGGGAACTATGGCTACACCTTC CASSQREDRGNYGYTF
TRBJ1-1 NA TRBV12-5 TRBD1 TGTGCTAGTGGTCCGGACAGGGCCTTGTCCTTTGAAGCTTTCTTT CASGPDRALSFEAFF
TRBJ2-7 NA TRBV4-3 NA TGCGCCAGCAGCCAAGATCCCCAGGGGGGTTCCTACGAGCAGTACTTC CASSQDPQGGSYEQYF
TRBJ2-3 NA TRBV4-1 TRBD1 TGCGCCAGCAGCCACCATTCCCCTCGGACAGGGGCAAAGTATTTT CASSHHSPRTGAKYF
TRBJ2-3 NA TRBV30 NA TGTGCCTGGACACCCGGGGTCACAGATACGCAGTATTTT CAWTPGVTDTQYF
TRBJ2-3 NA TRBV5-1 TRBD2 TGCGCCAGCAGCGTAAAACCGAGGACTAGCGGGGGGCTAACTAGCACAGATACGCAGTATTTT CASSVKPRTSGGLTSTDTQYF
TRBJ2-1 NA TRBV9 TRBD1 TGTGCCAGCAGCGAGGGGCAGGGGGCTTATGAGCAGTTCTTC CASSEGQGAYEQFF
TRBJ1-4 NA TRBV18 NA TGTGCCAGCTCACCACCTTCCTCGGATGAAAAACTGTTTTTT CASSPPSSDEKLFF
TRBJ2-3 NA TRBV18 TRBD2 TGTGCCAGCTCCAGGACTAGCGGGAGGGCCACAGATACGCAGTATTTT CASSRTSGRATDTQYF
TRBJ1-1 NA TRBV30 NA TGTGCCTGGAGAGACAAAGGAGGGGGGGCTGAAGCTTTCTTT CAWRDKGGGAEAFF
TRBJ1-4 NA TRBV25-1 NA TGTGCCAGCAGTGATTTTGGGGCCAAACTGTTTTTT CASSDFGAKLFF
TRBJ1-5 few TRBV19 TRBD1 TGTGCCAGTAGAGAGACAGGGGTCGGCAATCAGCCCCAGCATTTT CASRETGVGNQPQHF
TRBJ1-6 NA TRBV18 NA TGTGCCAGCTCACCACCGAGCTCCTATAATTCACCCCTCCACTTT CASSPPSSYNSPLHF
TRBJ1-4 NA TRBV27 NA TGTGCCAGCAGTTTAAATCTCGCAGGGAATGTTGAAAAACTGTTTTTT CASSLNLAGNVEKLFF
TRBJ2-7 NA TRBV28 NA TGTGCCAGCAGTCCGACATGGGAGACCTACGAGCAGTACTTC CASSPTWETYEQYF
TRBJ2-7 NA TRBV18 TRBD1 TGTGCCAGCTCACCTCCGGGACAGACCCTTCGAGACTACGAGCAGTACTTC CASSPPGQTLRDYEQYF
TRBJ1-6 NA TRBV5-5 NA TGTGCCAGCAGCTTGGTTTGGCAGGGGTGGGTCCCCCTCCACTTT CASSLVWQGWVPLHF
TRBJ2-1 NA TRBV4-2 TRBD2 TGTGCCAGCAGCCAAGAACGGCTAGCGGGGCTCAATGAGCAGTTCTTC CASSQERLAGLNEQFF
TRBJ2-2 NA TRBV10-3 TRBD2 TGTGCCATCAATGGACTAGCGGAAACCGGGGAGCTGTTTTTT CAINGLAETGELFF
TRBJ1-2 NA TRBV28 TRBD1 TGTGCCAGCAGCGCCGCCGGGACAGGGGCGGTTCGCTATGGCTACACCTTC CASSAAGTGAVRYGYTF
TRBJ1-3 NA TRBV7-9 NA TGTGCCAGCAGCTCCAAAATCAGTAACACCATATATTTT CASSSKISNTIYF
TRBJ1-2 NA TRBV2 NA TGTGCCAGCGCTGTGCCCGGGACATTTAACTATGGCTACACCTTC CASAVPGTFNYGYTF
TRBJ2-3 NA TRBV24-1 NA TGTGCCACCAGTGATTTTTCCGAAGGGGAAGATACGCAGTATTTT CATSDFSEGEDTQYF
TRBJ1-1 NA TRBV30 TRBD1 TGTGCCTGGAGTACGGGACAGGGGAACACTGAAGCTTTCTTT CAWSTGQGNTEAFF
TRBJ1-3 NA TRBV30 NA TGTGCCTGGAGTGAGACAAGCTCTGGAAACACCATATATTTT CAWSETSSGNTIYF
TRBJ2-5 NA TRBV7-2 NA TGTGCCAGCAGCCCAGCCAGGGGTATTACGAAGACCCAGTACTTC CASSPARGITKTQYF
TRBJ2-1 NA TRBV29-1 NA TGCAGCGCCGTTAGCGGTAGCTCCTACAATGAGCAGTTCTTC CSAVSGSSYNEQFF
TRBJ1-2 NA TRBV28 TRBD1 TGTGCCAGCAGCCTTGACAGGGTCGGAGGCTACACCTTC CASSLDRVGGYTF
TRBJ1-5 NA TRBV28 NA TGTGCCAGCAGTGACAGCCTAAATCAGCCCCAGCATTTT CASSDSLNQPQHF
TRBJ2-7 NA TRBV28 NA TGTGCCACCCAGGCAGTCTTGGAGCAGTACTTC CATQAVLEQYF
TRBJ1-2 NA TRBV27 NA TGTGCCAGCAGTTTATCGGAGGGATCTGGCTACACCTTC CASSLSEGSGYTF
TRBJ2-3 NA TRBV27 TRBD2 TGTGCCAGCAGATCACTAGCGGGAGATACGCAGTATTTT CASRSLAGDTQYF
TRBJ2-1 NA TRBV7-8 TRBD2 TGTGCCAGCAGCCCGTCCGGCGGGAGATTAGCCAATGAGCAGTTCTTC CASSPSGGRLANEQFF
TRBJ2-1 NA TRBV27 NA TGTGCCACCGCGACTAGGCGAGGGTACAATGAGCAGTTCTTC CATATRRGYNEQFF
TRBJ1-2 NA TRBV5-1 TRBD1 TGCGCCAGCAGACTTGGGACAGGGGGCGCGTATGGCTATGGCTACACCTTC CASRLGTGGAYGYGYTF
TRBJ1-1 NA TRBV7-9 NA TGTGCCAGCAGTCAAGGGGCAAACACTGAAGCTTTCTTT CASSQGANTEAFF
TRBJ1-4 NA TRBV10-2 NA TGCGCCAGCAGGCCGACGGGTAATGAAAAACTGTTTTTT CASRPTGNEKLFF
TRBJ1-2 NA TRBV6-6 TRBD1 TGTGCCAGCAGTACCCCCGGGACAGCCTATGGCTACACCTTC CASSTPGTAYGYTF
TRBJ2-2 NA TRBV7-9 NA TGTGCCAGCAGCCCAGGGTCGGGGAACACCGGGGAGCTGTTTTTT CASSPGSGNTGELFF
TRBJ2-5 NA TRBV12-3/TRBV12-4 NA TGTGCCAGCAGTTTGGGCTACCAAGAGACCCAGTACTTC CASSLGYQETQYF
TRBJ1-4 once TRBV9 TRBD1 TGTGCCAGCGCAAACAGGGGTACTCGCGAAAAACTGTTTTTT CASANRGTREKLFF
TRBJ2-5 once TRBV7-8 TRBD2 TGTGCCAGCAGCTCCCCACAGACTAGCGGGAAAGAGACCCAGTACTTC CASSSPQTSGKETQYF
TRBJ1-4 NA TRBV3-1/TRBV3-2 TRBD1 TGTGCCAGCAGCCCGAAAAAAATCATACCAGGGGGCGCGCATTCCAATGAAAAACTGTTTTTT CASSPKKIIPGGAHSNEKLFF
TRBJ1-1 NA TRBV11-2 NA TGTGCCAGCAGCTCAGAGGGGGGAAGATCGACTTTCTTT CASSSEGGRSTFF
TRBJ1-2 NA TRBV6-5 NA TGTGCCAGCAGTTTAGACAGTTTACGCCCTAACTATGGCTACACCTTC CASSLDSLRPNYGYTF
TRBJ2-7 once TRBV29-1 TRBD2 TGCAGCGTGTCGGGGGGGAACTACGAGCAGTACTTC CSVSGGNYEQYF
TRBJ1-1 NA TRBV18 TRBD1 TGTGCCAGTATACCGGACAGGGCGAACACTGAAGCTTTCTTT CASIPDRANTEAFF
TRBJ1-1 NA TRBV4-1 NA TGCGCCAGCAGCCAGCGGTCGGGCAGGGTCACTGAAGCTTTCTTT CASSQRSGRVTEAFF
TRBJ2-2 NA TRBV28 NA TGTGCCAGCAGCCGACGCGGCGGCAGCGGGGAGCTGTTTTTT CASSRRGGSGELFF
TRBJ1-5 NA TRBV6-5 NA TGTGCCAGCAGTTACGGGGAGGGAAGGCAGCCCCAGCATTTT CASSYGEGRQPQHF
TRBJ2-1 NA TRBV11-3 NA TGTGCCAGCAGCGCGAGAGGGGCTAGCGACTACAATGAGCAGTTCTTC CASSARGASDYNEQFF
TRBJ1-1 NA TRBV15 NA TGTGCCACCCCTATTGCGGGTACTTTCACTGAAGCTTTCTTT CATPIAGTFTEAFF
TRBJ2-7 once TRBV29-1 NA TGCAGCGTTGAAGAGATTACAGGGAAGGACGAGCAGTACTTC CSVEEITGKDEQYF
TRBJ1-5 NA TRBV5-5 TRBD1 TGTGCCAGCAGCTCCGTCTTCAGCGACAGGGTTGTATCAAATCAGCCCCAGCATTTT CASSSVFSDRVVSNQPQHF
TRBJ2-1 NA TRBV2 TRBD2 TGTGCCAGCAGTGAATTACTAGCGGACAATGAGCAGTTCTTC CASSELLADNEQFF
TRBJ2-3 NA TRBV10-1 TRBD2 TGCGCCAGCTACCACGCGGGAGGACGCACAGATACGCAGTATTTT CASYHAGGRTDTQYF
TRBJ2-3 NA TRBV7-8 TRBD2 TGTGCCAGCAGCTTAATACTAGCGGGAGAGGTAGATACGCAGTATTTT CASSLILAGEVDTQYF
TRBJ2-3 NA TRBV6-6 NA TGTGCCAGCAGTTACTCTTATCCGGGGGGCGCAGATACGCAGTATTTT CASSYSYPGGADTQYF